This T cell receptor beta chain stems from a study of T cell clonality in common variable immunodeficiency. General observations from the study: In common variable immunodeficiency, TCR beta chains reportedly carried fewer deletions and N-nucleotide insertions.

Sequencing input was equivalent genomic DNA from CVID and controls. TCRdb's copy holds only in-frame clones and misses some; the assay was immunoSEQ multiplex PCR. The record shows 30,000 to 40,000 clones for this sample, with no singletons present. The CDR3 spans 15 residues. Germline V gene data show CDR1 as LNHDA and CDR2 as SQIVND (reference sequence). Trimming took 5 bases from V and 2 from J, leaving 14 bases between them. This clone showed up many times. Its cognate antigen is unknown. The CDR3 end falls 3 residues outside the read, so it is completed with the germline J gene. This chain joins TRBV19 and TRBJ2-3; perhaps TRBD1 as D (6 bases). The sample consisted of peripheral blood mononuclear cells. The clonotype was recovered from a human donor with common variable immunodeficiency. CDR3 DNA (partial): TGTGCCAGTAGTCTGACAGGCTTCCCCACAGATACG. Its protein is CASSLTGFPTDT. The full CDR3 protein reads CASSLTGFPTDTQYF.